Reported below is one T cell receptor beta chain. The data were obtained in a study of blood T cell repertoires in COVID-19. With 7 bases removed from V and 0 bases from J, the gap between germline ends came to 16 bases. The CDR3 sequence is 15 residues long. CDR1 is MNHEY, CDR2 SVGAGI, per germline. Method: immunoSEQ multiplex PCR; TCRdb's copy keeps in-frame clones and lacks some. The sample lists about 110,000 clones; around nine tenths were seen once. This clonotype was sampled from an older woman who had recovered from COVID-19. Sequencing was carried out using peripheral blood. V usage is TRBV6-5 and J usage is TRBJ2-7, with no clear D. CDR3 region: CASTPHGTFSYEQYF. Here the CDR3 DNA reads TGTGCCAGCACGCCCCATGGCACCTTCTCCTACGAGCAGTACTTC.